The 15 T cell receptor beta chains reported below all come from one sample, sequenced in a study of T cells in Graves' hyperthyroidism and ophthalmopathy. The TCR beta CDR3 regions underwent amplification using RNA transcripts as the source. A first-round RT-PCR of the TCR CDR3 used the HTBI primer set. TCRdb fed the multiplex PCR reads into MiXCR, producing one record per CDR3 protein. The table has about 610,000 distinct CDR3 sequences, about 15% seen once. Sequencing input: blood. These receptor sequences come from a woman aged 40 to 55 with Graves' ophthalmopathy.

This clonotype was detected only a few times. One junction end does not reproduce the germline sequence, and a read error may be involved. The chain has TRBV27 and TRBJ1-5, with 8 nucleotides matching TRBD1. Germline V gene lookup returns CDR1 MNHEY and CDR2 SMNVEV (reference sequence). CDR3 size: 15 residues. The CDR3 sequence: CAGSGGTGPNQPQHF. The CDR3 bases are TGTGCCGGCAGTGGGGGGACAGGCCCCAATCAGCCCCAGCATTTT.

This clonotype has more than one count but fewer than ten. The chain combines TRBV5-6 with TRBJ2-7, with 13 bases that match TRBD2. The CDR3 runs to 16 residues. CDR1 is SGHDT and CDR2 is YYEEEE in the germline V gene. The junction had 10 bases not matched to a gene; V was cut back by 4 bases and J by 6 bases. The CDR3 loop reads CASSPSTSGRASEQYF. CDR3 coding DNA: TGTGCCAGCAGCCCAAGCACTAGCGGGAGGGCCTCCGAGCAGTACTTC.

J is TRBJ2-2 and V is TRBV7-3; 7 bases agree with TRBD2. Germline CDR1 and CDR2: SGHTA and FQGTGA. This CDR3 is built from 14 residues. V shed 4 bases and J 5 bases; nucleotides not matched to a gene: 4. The CDR3 reads CASSSTSSTGELFF. The CDR3 DNA sequence: TGTGCCAGCAGCTCGACTAGCAGTACCGGGGAGCTGTTTTTT.

This clonotype showed up many times. V usage is TRBV6-5 and J usage is TRBJ2-5, with D possibly matching TRBD2 (5 bases). V was trimmed by 0 bases and J by 5 bases, leaving 13 bases between them. Germline CDR1 and CDR2: MNHEY and SVGAGI. This CDR3 comprises 15 residues. CDR3 sequence reads: CASSYSPGSHETQYF. The CDR3 DNA reads TGTGCCAGCAGTTACTCCCCTGGGAGCCACGAGACCCAGTACTTC.

The table lists this clonotype with many counts. This chain uses TRBV29-1 with TRBJ1-1, with D maybe TRBD1 (6 bases). V was pared by 2 bases and J by 1 base, with 11 bases between. This CDR3 is 14 amino acids long. Per the germline V gene, CDR1 is SQVTM and CDR2 is ANQGSEA. The DNA of the CDR3 is TGCAGCGTTGAATTTTCGACAGGGAACACTGAAGCTTTCTTT. Residues: CSVEFSTGNTEAFF. Supplemented by reference TRBV29-1 and TRBJ1-1, the full variable domain reads SAVISQKPSRDICQRGTSLTIQCQVDSQVTMMFWYRQQPGQSLTLIATANQGSEATYESGFVIDKFPISRPNLTFSTLTVSNMSPEDSSIYLCSVEFSTGNTEAFFGQGTRLTVV.

This clonotype was counted ten times or more. The chain recombines TRBV12-3 or TRBV12-4 with TRBJ2-7; weak D call: TRBD1 (5 bases). CDR3 length: 13 amino acids. With 2 bases removed from V and 6 bases from J, the gap between germline ends came to 11 bases. The CDR3 sequence is CASSLNWGSEQYF. Here the CDR3 DNA reads TGTGCCAGCAGTTTAAATTGGGGCTCCGAGCAGTACTTC.

There are many counts of this clonotype. The chain carries TRBV24-1 and TRBJ2-2; perhaps D is TRBD1 or TRBD2 (5 bases each). The CDR3 runs 15 residues. V was shortened by 7 bases and J by 5 bases, with 16 bases between the two germline ends. Germline V lookup: CDR1 KGHDR, CDR2 SFDVKD. CDR3 sequence: CATRAGTSGTGELFF. Here the CDR3 DNA reads TGTGCCACCAGGGCCGGGACGTCGGGGACCGGGGAGCTGTTTTTT.

Many counts were recorded for this clonotype. The CDR3 here is CASSYLAGTHTGELFF. CDR3 DNA: TGTGCCAGCAGTTACCTAGCGGGAACTCACACCGGGGAGCTGTTTTTT. This chain links TRBV27 with TRBJ2-2; 9 bases match TRBD2. Trimming took 4 bases from V and 3 from J; bases not matched to a gene: 6. The CDR3 runs to 16 residues. Looked up from germline, CDR1 is MNHEY and CDR2 is SMNVEV (reference sequence).

There are a few counts of this clonotype. The chain carries TRBV12-3 or TRBV12-4 and TRBJ2-7; D is undetermined. CDR3 length equals 14 residues. V gave up 4 bases and J gave up 6 bases, with 16 bases separating them. The CDR3 is CASSSHPVLGEQYF. CDR3 nucleotide sequence: TGTGCCAGCAGTTCTCACCCCGTCCTGGGCGAGCAGTACTTC.

The chain uses TRBV9 and TRBJ2-2; a weak D match, TRBD2 (6 bases). Trimming shortened V by 7 bases and J by 3 bases, and 16 bases separated the two germline ends. The CDR3 totals 15 residues. Germline V gene lookup returns CDR1 SGDLS and CDR2 YYNGEE. The CDR3 is CASVPAGGDTGELFF. The CDR3 DNA sequence: TGTGCCAGCGTCCCAGCAGGAGGGGACACCGGGGAGCTGTTTTTT.

Ten or more counts support this clonotype. This chain links TRBV5-1 with TRBJ2-7; D is uncertain. V lost 2 bases, J lost 7 bases, and 13 bases lay in between. Looked up from germline, CDR1 is SGHRS and CDR2 is YFSETQ. There are 13 residues in the CDR3. This CDR3 is CASSFDPLGEQYF. The CDR3 DNA follows: TGCGCCAGCAGCTTCGACCCTCTGGGGGAGCAGTACTTC.

This clonotype was found many times. J is TRBJ1-5 and V is TRBV6-1, with D possibly TRBD1 on 6 matching bases. This CDR3 spans 14 amino acids. The V gene lost 6 bases and the J gene lost 4 bases, with 13 bases spanning the gap. Looked up from germline, CDR1 is MNHNS and CDR2 is SASEGT. CDR3 nucleotides: TGTGCCAGCAGCGACGACAGGACAAATCAGCCCCAGCATTTT. Protein sequence: CASSDDRTNQPQHF.

This clonotype has a count of ten or more. At one end the junction does not follow the germline gene, possibly because of a read error. The genes are TRBV7-8 and TRBJ2-2, with unresolved D. The germline gives CDR1 SGHVS, CDR2 FQNEAQ. CDR3 size: 14 residues. The CDR3 coding sequence is TGTGCCAGCAGCCCATTAAAGAACATCGGGGAGCTGTTTTTT. It specifies CASSPLKNIGELFF.

This clonotype occurred many times. This chain connects TRBV27 to TRBJ1-2; 8 bases line up with TRBD1. The junction had 14 bases not matched to a gene; V was cut back by 6 bases and J by 2 bases. This CDR3 spans 17 amino acids. The germline V gene has CDR1 MNHEY and CDR2 SMNVEV (reference sequence). CDR3 residues: CASSPDPRRGLNYGYTF. DNA for the CDR3: TGTGCCAGCAGCCCAGACCCGCGCAGGGGGCTGAACTATGGCTACACCTTC.

Worth noting for this clonotype: At one boundary the junction diverges from the germline segment, which might be a read error. The V call is TRBV6-2 or TRBV6-3, the J call TRBJ2-2, with 14 bases aligning to TRBD2. The V gene's germline CDR1 is MNHEY and CDR2 SVGEGT. The CDR3 has 18 amino acids. The CDR3 DNA is TGTACCAGCAGCCCCGGGACTAGCGGGAGAGAAAACACCGGGGAGCTGTTTTTT. Its translation: CTSSPGTSGRENTGELFF.